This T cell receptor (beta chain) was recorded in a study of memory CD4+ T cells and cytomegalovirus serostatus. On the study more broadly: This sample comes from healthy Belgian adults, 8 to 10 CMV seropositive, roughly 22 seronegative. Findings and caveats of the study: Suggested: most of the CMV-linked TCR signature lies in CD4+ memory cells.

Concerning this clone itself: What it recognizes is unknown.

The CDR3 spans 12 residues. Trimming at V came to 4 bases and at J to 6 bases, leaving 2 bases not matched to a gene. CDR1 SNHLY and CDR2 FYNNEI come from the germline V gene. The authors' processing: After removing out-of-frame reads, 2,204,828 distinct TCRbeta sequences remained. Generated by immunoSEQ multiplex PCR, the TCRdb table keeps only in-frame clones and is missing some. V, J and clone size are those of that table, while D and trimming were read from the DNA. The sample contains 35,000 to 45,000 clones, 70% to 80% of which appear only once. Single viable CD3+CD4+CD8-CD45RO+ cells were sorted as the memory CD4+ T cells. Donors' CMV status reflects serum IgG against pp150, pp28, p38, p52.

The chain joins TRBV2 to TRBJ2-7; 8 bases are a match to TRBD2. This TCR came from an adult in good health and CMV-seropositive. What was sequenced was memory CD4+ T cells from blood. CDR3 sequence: CASSVAGPEQYF. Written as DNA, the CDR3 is TGTGCCAGCAGTGTAGCGGGACCCGAGCAGTACTTC.